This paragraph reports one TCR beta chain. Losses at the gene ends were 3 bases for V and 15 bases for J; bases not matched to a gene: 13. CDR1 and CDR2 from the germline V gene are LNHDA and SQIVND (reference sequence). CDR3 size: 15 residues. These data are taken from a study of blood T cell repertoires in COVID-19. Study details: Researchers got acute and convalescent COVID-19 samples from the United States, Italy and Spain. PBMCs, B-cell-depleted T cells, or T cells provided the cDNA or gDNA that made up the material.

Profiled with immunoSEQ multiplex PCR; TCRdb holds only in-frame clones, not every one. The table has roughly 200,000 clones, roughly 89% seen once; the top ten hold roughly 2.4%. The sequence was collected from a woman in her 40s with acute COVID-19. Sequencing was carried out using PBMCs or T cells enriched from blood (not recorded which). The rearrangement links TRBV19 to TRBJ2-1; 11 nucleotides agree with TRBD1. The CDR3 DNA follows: TGTGCCAGTAGTATCTCCGGGACAGGGGGGGACCTTCGGTTCTTC. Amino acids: CASSISGTGGDLRFF.